What follows are 12 T cell receptor beta chains derived from one specimen sequenced in a study of shared clonotypes between healthy human individuals. Assay used: immunoSEQ multiplex PCR; TCRdb lists only in-frame clones, some missing. The table lists around 1.9 million clones, around 93% of them singletons. CD45RO-negative cells were positively selected for CCR7, leaving out terminally differentiated effector memory CD45RA+ cells. The sequenced material came from naive CD8+ T cells from PBMCs. These receptors originate from a man aged 18 to 30 in good health. Some clones in this sample may be carry-over from other donors' samples.

With regard to this clone: The sample has other DNA sequences that encode this CDR3 too. The genes are TRBV25-1 and TRBJ2-7, with D unresolved. The CDR3 runs to 10 residues. Germline V gene lookup returns CDR1 MGHDK and CDR2 SYGVNS. Trimming left V 3 bases short and J 3 bases short, with 0 bases between. CDR3 protein: CASSDYEQYF. The CDR3, as DNA: TGTGCCAGCAGTGACTACGAGCAGTACTTC.

This clone was picked up one time. The chain combines TRBV30 with TRBJ1-2; 7 bases fit TRBD1. The trim removed 0 bases at V and 1 base at J, leaving 5 bases unmatched. This CDR3 has 15 residues. The germline V gene encodes CDR1 GTSNPN and CDR2 SVGIG (reference sequence). In DNA, the CDR3 is TGTGCCTGGAGTGTACATAGGGACAGTAACTATGGCTACACCTTC. Its protein is CAWSVHRDSNYGYTF. The full variable domain, completed using reference TRBV30 and TRBJ1-2, is SQTIHQWPATLVQPVGSPLSLECTVEGTSNPNLYWYRQAAGRGLQLLFYSVGIGQISSEVPQNLSASRPQDRQFILSSKKLLLSDSGFYLCAWSVHRDSNYGYTFGSGTRLTVV.

CDR3 sequence reads: CAALQGIPAYGYTF. CDR3 coding DNA: TGTGCCGCGCTCCAGGGCATCCCAGCCTATGGCTACACCTTC. The gene calls are TRBV13 and TRBJ1-2; D possibly corresponds to TRBD1 (5 bases). The CDR3 totals 14 residues. Trimming pared 11 bases from V and 4 bases from J, leaving 20 bases between. The germline CDR1 and CDR2 sequences are PRHDT and FYEKMQ (reference sequence).

The chain couples TRBV29-1 to TRBJ1-2; D gene unclear. Trimming stripped 6 bases from V and 8 bases from J, with 13 bases between. CDR1 and CDR2 (germline): SQVTM, ANQGSEA. There are 11 residues in the CDR3. The CDR3 bases are TGCAGCGTCGGATCACCCGGGGGCTACACCTTC. Translated, it gives CSVGSPGGYTF.

V usage is TRBV7-9 and J usage is TRBJ1-3, with 7 bases that match TRBD1. In germline, CDR1 is SEHNR, CDR2 FQNEAQ (reference sequence). With 2 bases clipped from V and 1 base from J, the junction kept 2 bases outside the gene matches. The length of the CDR3 is 15 residues. The CDR3 DNA sequence: TGTGCCAGCAGCTTACACAGGGGATCTGGAAACACCATATATTTT. It translates to CASSLHRGSGNTIYF.

The chain combines TRBV27 with TRBJ1-2; D remains unclear. Germline lookup yields CDR1 MNHEY and CDR2 SMNVEV (reference sequence). V shed 5 bases and J shed 8 bases, with 9 bases lying between them. This CDR3 comprises 11 residues. CDR3 amino acids: CASSPQEGYTF. CDR3 DNA: TGTGCCAGCAGTCCCCAAGAAGGCTACACCTTC.

This clone showed up just a few times. The V gene is TRBV6-1, the J gene TRBJ1-1; possibly TRBD1 for D (6 bases). This CDR3 has 12 amino acids. Trimming cost V 0 bases and J 8 bases, with 7 bases left between them. Germline-derived CDR1 and CDR2 are MNHNS and SASEGT. The CDR3 loop is CASSEAGQEAFF. In nucleotides, the CDR3 is TGTGCCAGCAGTGAAGCCGGACAGGAAGCTTTCTTT.

CDR3 in amino acids: CASSPTGLYEQYF. The DNA for the CDR3 is TGTGCCAGCAGCCCAACAGGACTCTACGAGCAGTACTTC. The chain recombines TRBV7-2 with TRBJ2-7, with D possibly being TRBD1 or TRBD2 (5 bases each). V gave up 5 bases and J gave up 3 bases, with 11 bases separating them. CDR1 SGHTA and CDR2 FQGNSA come from the germline V gene. There are 13 residues in the CDR3.

This clone was counted a few times. The gene calls are TRBV30 and TRBJ1-2, with TRBD1 matching 10 bases. CDR1 and CDR2 (germline): GTSNPN, SVGIG (reference sequence). V gave up 8 bases and J gave up 4 bases; unmatched junction bases: 10. CDR3 size: 14 residues. The CDR3 loop reads CAHHRGQGFYGYTF. The DNA for the CDR3 is TGTGCCCACCACCGGGGACAGGGGTTCTATGGCTACACCTTC.

The V and J genes are TRBV29-1 and TRBJ1-2; 7 bases fit TRBD1. The V gene end was trimmed by 3 bases and the J gene end by 3 bases; junction bases not matched to a gene: 13. Germline-derived CDR1 and CDR2 are SQVTM and ANQGSEA. The CDR3 runs 16 residues. The CDR3 nucleotides read TGCAGCGTTGATTTACGACAGGGCGTGTTCGACTATGGCTACACCTTC. It is translated as CSVDLRQGVFDYGYTF.

This clone has a single count. The J gene is TRBJ1-5, the V gene TRBV30; 7 bases match TRBD1. CDR1 GTSNPN and CDR2 SVGIG come from the germline V gene (reference sequence). The CDR3 spans 16 residues. With 2 bases clipped from V and 6 bases from J, the junction kept 13 bases outside the gene matches. CDR3 sequence: CAWSPSPGGSGQPQHF. CDR3 DNA sequence: TGTGCCTGGAGTCCATCCCCAGGGGGATCTGGTCAGCCCCAGCATTTT.

The V gene is TRBV7-9, the J gene TRBJ2-1; 8 bases match TRBD2. This CDR3 region has 15 residues. The germline V gene has CDR1 SEHNR and CDR2 FQNEAQ (reference sequence). J lost 6 bases, V lost 7 bases, and 11 bases had no gene match. CDR3 amino acids: CASNALAGASNEQFF. The CDR3 DNA reads TGTGCCAGCAACGCGCTAGCGGGTGCCTCCAATGAGCAGTTCTTC.